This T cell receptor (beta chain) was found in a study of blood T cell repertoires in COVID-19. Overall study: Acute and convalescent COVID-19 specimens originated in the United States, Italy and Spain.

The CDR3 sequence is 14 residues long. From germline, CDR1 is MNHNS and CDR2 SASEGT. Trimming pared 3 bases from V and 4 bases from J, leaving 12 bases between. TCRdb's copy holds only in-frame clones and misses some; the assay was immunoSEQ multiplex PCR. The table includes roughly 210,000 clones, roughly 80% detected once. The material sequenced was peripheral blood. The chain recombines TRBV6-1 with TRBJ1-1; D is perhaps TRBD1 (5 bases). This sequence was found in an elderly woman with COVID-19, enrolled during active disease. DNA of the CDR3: TGTGCCAGCAGTGAGGTCCCGGGGGGCACTGAAGCTTTCTTT. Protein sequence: CASSEVPGGTEAFF.